This T cell receptor (beta chain) was identified in a study of blood T cells in healthy people across ages. The authors ran a second PCR of about 6 to 11 cycles using a sample-barcoded 5' primer and a J-beta primer mix. TCRdb reanalysed the 5' RACE reads using MiXCR and keeps one entry per CDR3 protein. Of 1,800,000 or so distinct CDR3 sequences in the sample, approximately 40% are singletons; the top ten hold under 30%. Ranging in age from roughly 6 to 100, the donors were healthy Caucasian individuals from Russia. The TCR originated in a human donor in good health. Sequencing was done on a sample of blood.

The CDR3 protein is CASSPRSGGGGTGELFF. Written as DNA, the CDR3 is TGTGCCAGCAGCCCCCGAAGCGGGGGGGGTGGCACCGGGGAGCTGTTTTTT. The rearrangement links TRBV7-7 to TRBJ2-2; 10 bases are a match to TRBD2. The CDR3 totals 17 residues. V gave up 5 bases and J gave up 4 bases; unmatched junction bases: 10. Germline V gene sequence: CDR1 SSHAT, CDR2 FNYEAQ (reference sequence).